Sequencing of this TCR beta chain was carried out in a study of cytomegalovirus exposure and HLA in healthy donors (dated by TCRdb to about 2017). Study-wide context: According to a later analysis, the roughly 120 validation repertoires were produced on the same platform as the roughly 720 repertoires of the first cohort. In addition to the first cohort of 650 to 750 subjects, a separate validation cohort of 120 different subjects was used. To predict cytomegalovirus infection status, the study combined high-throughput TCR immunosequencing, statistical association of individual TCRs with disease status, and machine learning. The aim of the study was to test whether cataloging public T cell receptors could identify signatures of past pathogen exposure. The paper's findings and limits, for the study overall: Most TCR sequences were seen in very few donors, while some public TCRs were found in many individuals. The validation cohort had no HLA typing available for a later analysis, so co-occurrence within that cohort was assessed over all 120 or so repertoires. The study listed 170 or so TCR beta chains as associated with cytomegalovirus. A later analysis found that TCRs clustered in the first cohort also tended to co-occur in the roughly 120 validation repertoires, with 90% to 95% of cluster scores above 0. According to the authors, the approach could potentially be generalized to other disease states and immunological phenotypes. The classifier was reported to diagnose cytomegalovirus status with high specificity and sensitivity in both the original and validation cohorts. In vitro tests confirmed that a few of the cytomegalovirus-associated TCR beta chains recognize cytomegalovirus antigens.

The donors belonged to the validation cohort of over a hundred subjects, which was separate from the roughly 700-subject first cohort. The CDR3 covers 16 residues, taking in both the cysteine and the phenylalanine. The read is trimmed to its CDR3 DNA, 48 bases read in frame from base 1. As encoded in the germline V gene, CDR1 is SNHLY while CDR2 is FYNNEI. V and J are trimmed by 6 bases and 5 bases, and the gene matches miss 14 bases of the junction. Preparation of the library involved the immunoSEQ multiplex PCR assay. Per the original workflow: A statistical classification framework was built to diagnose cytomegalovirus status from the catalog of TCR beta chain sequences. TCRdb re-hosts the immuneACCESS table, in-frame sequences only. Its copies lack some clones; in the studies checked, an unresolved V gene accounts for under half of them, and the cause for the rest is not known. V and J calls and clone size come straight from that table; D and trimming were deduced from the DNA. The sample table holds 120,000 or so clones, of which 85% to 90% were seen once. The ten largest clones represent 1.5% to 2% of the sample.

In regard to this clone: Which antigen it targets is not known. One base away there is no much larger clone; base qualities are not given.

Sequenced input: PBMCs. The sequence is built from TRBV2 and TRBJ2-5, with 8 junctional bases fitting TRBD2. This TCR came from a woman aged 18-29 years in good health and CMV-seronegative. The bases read TGTGCCAGCAGCGCCAACGAGGGACTAGTTGGCGAGACCCAGTACTTC. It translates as CASSANEGLVGETQYF.